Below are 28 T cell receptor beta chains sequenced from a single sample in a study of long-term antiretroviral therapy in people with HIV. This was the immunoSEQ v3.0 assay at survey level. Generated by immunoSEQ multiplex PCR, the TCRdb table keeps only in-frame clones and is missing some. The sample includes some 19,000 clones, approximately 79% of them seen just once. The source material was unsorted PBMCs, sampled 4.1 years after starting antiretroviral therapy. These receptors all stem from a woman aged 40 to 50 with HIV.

The CDR3 region is CASSNTYEKLFF. The CDR3, as DNA: TGTGCCAGCAGTAACACATATGAAAAACTGTTTTTT. This chain joins TRBV6-6 and TRBJ1-4; D not certain. The germline V and J ends were trimmed by 5 bases and 6 bases, with 7 bases remaining between them. The germline V gene has CDR1 MNHNY and CDR2 SVGAGI (reference sequence). This CDR3 region has 12 residues.

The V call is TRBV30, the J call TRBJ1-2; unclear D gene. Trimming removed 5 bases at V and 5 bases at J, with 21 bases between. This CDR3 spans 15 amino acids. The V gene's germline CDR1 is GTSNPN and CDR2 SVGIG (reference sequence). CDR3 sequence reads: CAWGLGSRFGYGYTF. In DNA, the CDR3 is TGTGCCTGGGGCCTCGGCAGTCGATTCGGGTATGGCTACACCTTC.

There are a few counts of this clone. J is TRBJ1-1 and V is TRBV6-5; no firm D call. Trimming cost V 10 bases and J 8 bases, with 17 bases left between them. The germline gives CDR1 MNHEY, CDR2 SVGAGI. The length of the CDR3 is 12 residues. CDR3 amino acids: CATPTYNSEAFF. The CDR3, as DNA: TGTGCCACTCCTACTTACAATTCGGAAGCTTTCTTT.

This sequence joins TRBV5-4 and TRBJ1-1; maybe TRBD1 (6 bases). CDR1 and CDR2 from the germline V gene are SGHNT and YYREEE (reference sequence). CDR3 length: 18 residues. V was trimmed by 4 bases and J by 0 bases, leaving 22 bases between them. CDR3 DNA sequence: TGTGCCAGCAGCGCCGGTAACAGGGTCTACCGCATGAACACTGAAGCTTTCTTT. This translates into CASSAGNRVYRMNTEAFF. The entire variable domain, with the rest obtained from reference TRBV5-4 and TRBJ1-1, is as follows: ETGVTQSPTHLIKTRGQQVTLRCSSQSGHNTVSWYQQALGQGPQFIFQYYREEENGRGNFPPRFSGLQFPNYSSELNVNALELDDSALYLCASSAGNRVYRMNTEAFFGQGTRLTVV.

The chain's CDR3 is CAWGRDRAFGGYTF. The CDR3 DNA follows: TGTGCCTGGGGCCGGGACAGGGCATTTGGTGGCTACACCTTC. The rearrangement joins TRBV30 to TRBJ1-2; 9 positions agree with TRBD1. Per germline, CDR1 GTSNPN and CDR2 SVGIG (reference sequence). The J segment lost 7 bases and the V segment lost 5 bases, leaving 11 bases of the junction unmatched. This CDR3 comprises 14 residues.

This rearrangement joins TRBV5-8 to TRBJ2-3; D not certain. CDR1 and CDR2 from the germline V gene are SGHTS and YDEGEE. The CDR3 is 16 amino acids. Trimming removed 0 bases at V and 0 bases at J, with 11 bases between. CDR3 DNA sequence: TGTGCCAGCAGCTTGGTGTACCTGTCCAGCACAGATACGCAGTATTTT. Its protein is CASSLVYLSSTDTQYF.

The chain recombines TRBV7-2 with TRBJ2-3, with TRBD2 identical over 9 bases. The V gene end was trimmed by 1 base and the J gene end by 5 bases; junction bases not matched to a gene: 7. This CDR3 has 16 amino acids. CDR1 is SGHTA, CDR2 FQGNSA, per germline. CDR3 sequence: CASSLGGGRAKDTQYF. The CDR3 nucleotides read TGTGCCAGCAGCTTAGGAGGCGGGAGGGCCAAAGATACGCAGTATTTT.

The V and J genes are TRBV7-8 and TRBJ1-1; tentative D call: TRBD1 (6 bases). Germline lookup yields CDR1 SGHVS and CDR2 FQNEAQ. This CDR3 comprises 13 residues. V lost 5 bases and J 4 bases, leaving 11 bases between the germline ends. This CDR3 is CASSIRGSTEAFF. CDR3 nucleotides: TGTGCCAGCAGCATTAGGGGGAGCACTGAAGCTTTCTTT.

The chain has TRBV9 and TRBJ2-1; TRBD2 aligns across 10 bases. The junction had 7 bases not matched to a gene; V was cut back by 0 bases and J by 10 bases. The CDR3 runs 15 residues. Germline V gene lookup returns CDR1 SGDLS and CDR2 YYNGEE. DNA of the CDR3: TGTGCCAGCAGCGTAGGGTCTAGCGGGAGAAACGAGCAGTTCTTC. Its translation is CASSVGSSGRNEQFF.

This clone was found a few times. DNA for the CDR3: TGTGCCAGCAGTGTAGGAGGGGACTATGGCTACACCTTC. Translated: CASSVGGDYGYTF. The gene calls are TRBV2 and TRBJ1-2, with a possible D match to TRBD1 (5 bases). V was pared by 4 bases and J by 3 bases, with 9 bases between. The CDR3 length is 13 residues. The germline V gene has CDR1 SNHLY and CDR2 FYNNEI. Full variable domain (rest looked up from reference TRBV2 and TRBJ1-2): EPEVTQTPSHQVTQMGQEVILRCVPISNHLYFYWYRQILGQKVEFLVSFYNNEISEKSEIFDDQFSVERPDGSNFTLKIRSTKLEDSAMYFCASSVGGDYGYTFGSGTRLTVV.

In DNA form, the CDR3 reads TGTGCCAGCAGCCCCGGTCAAGGGGGCACAGATACGCAGTATTTT. It translates to CASSPGQGGTDTQYF. The rearrangement links TRBV5-6 to TRBJ2-3; a weak D match, TRBD1 (5 bases). Germline loops: CDR1 SGHDT, CDR2 YYEEEE. The CDR3 runs to 15 residues. V lost 4 bases to trimming and J lost 1 base, with 13 bases between them.

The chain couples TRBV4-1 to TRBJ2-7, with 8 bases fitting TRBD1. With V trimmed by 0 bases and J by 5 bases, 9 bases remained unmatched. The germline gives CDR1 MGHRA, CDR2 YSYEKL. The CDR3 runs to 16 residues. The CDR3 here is CASSQDQGATGHEQYF. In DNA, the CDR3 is TGCGCCAGCAGCCAAGACCAGGGGGCCACTGGACACGAGCAGTACTTC.

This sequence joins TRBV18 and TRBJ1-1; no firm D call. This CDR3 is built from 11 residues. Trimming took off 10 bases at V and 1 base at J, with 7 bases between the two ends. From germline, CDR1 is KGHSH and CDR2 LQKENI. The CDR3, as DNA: TGTGCCACCCGGGAGAACACTGAAGCTTTCTTT. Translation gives CATRENTEAFF.

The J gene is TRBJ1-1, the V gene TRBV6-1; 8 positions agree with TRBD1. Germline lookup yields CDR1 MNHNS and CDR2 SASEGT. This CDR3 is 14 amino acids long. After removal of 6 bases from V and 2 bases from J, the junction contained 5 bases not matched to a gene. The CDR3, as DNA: TGTGCCAGCAGCCCCGGGACAGGAAACACTGAAGCTTTCTTT. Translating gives CASSPGTGNTEAFF.

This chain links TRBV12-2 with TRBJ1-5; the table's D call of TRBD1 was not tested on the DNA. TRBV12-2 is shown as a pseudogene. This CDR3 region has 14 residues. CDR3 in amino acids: CASRLAWAAQPQHF. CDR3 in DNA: TGTGCAAGTCGCTTAGCGTGGGCAGCTCAGCCCCAGCATTTT.

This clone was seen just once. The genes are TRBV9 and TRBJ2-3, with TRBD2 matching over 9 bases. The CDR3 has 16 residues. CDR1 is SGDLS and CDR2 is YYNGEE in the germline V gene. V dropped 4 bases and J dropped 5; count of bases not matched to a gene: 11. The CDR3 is CASSTQGTSLLDTQYF. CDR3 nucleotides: TGTGCCAGCAGCACTCAAGGGACTAGCTTACTAGATACGCAGTATTTT.

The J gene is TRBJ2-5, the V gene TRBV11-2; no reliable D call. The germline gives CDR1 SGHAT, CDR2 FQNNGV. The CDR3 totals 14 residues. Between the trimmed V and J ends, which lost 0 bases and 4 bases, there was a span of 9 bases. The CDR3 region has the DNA TGTGCCAGCAGCTTAGATCGGGTAGGAGAGACCCAGTACTTC. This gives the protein CASSLDRVGETQYF.

Here the CDR3 reads CSADNYNEQFF. The CDR3 bases are TGCAGTGCCGATAATTACAATGAGCAGTTCTTC. The V gene is TRBV20-1, the J gene TRBJ2-1; no clear D. The CDR3 is made up of 11 amino acids. V lost 6 bases, J lost 4 bases, and 7 bases lay in between. The V gene's germline CDR1 is DFQATT and CDR2 SNEGSKA (reference sequence).

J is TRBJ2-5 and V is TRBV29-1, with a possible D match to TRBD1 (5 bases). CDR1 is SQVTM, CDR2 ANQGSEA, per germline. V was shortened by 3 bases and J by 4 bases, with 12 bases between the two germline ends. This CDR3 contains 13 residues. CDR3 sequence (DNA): TGCAGCGTTGATACCAGGGCTCGAGAGACCCAGTACTTC. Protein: CSVDTRARETQYF. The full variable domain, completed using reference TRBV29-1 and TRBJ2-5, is SAVISQKPSRDICQRGTSLTIQCQVDSQVTMMFWYRQQPGQSLTLIATANQGSEATYESGFVIDKFPISRPNLTFSTLTVSNMSPEDSSIYLCSVDTRARETQYFGPGTRLLVL.

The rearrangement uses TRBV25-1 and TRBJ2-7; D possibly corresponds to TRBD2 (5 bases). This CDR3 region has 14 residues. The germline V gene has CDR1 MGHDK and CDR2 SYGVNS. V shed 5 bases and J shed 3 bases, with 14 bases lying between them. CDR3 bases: TGTGCCAGCAGTCAAAGATCTAGCAGCTACGAGCAGTACTTC. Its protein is CASSQRSSSYEQYF.

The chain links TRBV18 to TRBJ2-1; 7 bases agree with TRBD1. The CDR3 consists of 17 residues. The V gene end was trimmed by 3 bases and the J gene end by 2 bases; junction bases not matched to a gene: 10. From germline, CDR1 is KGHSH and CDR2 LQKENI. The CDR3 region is CASSPQPGTVTYNEQFF. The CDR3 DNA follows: TGTGCCAGCTCACCCCAGCCCGGGACAGTAACCTACAATGAGCAGTTCTTC.

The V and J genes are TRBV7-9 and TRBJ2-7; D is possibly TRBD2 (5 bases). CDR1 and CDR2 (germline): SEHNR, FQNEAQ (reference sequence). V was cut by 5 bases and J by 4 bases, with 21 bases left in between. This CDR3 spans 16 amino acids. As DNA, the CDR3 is TGTGCCAGCAGCCCTAGGCTCACTAGTCTTGGTTACGAGCAGTACTTC. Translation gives CASSPRLTSLGYEQYF.

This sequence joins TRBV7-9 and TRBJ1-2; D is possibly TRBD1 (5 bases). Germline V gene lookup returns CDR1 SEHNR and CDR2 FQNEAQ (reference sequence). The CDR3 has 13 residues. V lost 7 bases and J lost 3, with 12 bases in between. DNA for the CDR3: TGTGCCAGCACCGGGGACTACGACTATGGCTACACCTTC. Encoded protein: CASTGDYDYGYTF.

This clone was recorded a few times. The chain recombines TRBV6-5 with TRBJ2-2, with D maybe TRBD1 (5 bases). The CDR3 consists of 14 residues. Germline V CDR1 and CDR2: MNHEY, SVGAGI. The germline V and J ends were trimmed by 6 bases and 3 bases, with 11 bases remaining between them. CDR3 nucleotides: TGTGCCAGCAGAGATGACAGTTACACCGGGGAGCTGTTTTTT. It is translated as CASRDDSYTGELFF.

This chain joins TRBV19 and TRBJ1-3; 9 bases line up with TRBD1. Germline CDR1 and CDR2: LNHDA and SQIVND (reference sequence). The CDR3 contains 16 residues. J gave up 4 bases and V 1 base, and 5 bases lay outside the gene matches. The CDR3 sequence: CASSIGTTGGGNTIYF. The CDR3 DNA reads TGTGCCAGTAGTATAGGAACAACAGGGGGCGGAAACACCATATATTTT.

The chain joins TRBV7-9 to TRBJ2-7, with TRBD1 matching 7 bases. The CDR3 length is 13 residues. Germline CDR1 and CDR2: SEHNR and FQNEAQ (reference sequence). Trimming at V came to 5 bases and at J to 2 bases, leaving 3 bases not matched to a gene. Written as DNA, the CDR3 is TGTGCCAGCAGCGCCACAGGGGCCTACGAGCAGTACTTC. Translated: CASSATGAYEQYF.

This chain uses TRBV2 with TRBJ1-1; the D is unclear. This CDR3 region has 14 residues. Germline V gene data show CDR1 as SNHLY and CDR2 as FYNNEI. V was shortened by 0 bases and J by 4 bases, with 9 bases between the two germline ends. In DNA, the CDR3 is TGTGCCAGCAGTGAAGCGCGCGGGAGCACTGAAGCTTTCTTT. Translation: CASSEARGSTEAFF.

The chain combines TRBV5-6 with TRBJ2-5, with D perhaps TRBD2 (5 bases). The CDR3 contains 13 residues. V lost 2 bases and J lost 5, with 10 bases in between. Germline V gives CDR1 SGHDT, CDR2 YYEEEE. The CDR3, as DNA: TGTGCCAGCAGCTTTGGGAGATCGGAGACCCAGTACTTC. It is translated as CASSFGRSETQYF.